The source of this TCR beta chain is a study of cytomegalovirus exposure and HLA in healthy donors. This PCR relied on a set of 60 Vbeta primers and 13 Jbeta primers. Data came from immunoSEQ multiplex PCR; TCRdb stores just in-frame clones and leaves some out. The sample holds around 200,000 clones, roughly 80% seen once. The table lists this clone with a count of one. The antigen remains undetermined. The length of the CDR3 is 14 residues. CDR1 and CDR2 (germline): MNHEY, SVGAGI. The V gene end was trimmed by 6 bases and the J gene end by 5 bases; junction bases not matched to a gene: 5. Regarding the study as a whole: The study found most TCR sequences rare, yet found some public TCRs in many donors. DRB1 had the most TCR associations and HLA-C the fewest, a later analysis found, with rates varying by HLA locus.

The sample consisted of PBMCs. The chain combines TRBV6-5 with TRBJ2-7; 12 nucleotides match TRBD2. The TCR originated in a man aged 40-49 years in good health and CMV-seropositive. The CDR3 coding sequence is TGTGCCAGCAGCCCTAGCGGGGGGGCCCACGAGCAGTACTTC. Translated: CASSPSGGAHEQYF.